This T cell receptor beta chain was captured by sequencing in a study of immune heterogeneity within non-small cell lung tumors. Concerning this clonotype: Its antigen is not known. This may be a read error: a much more frequent sequence differs by one nucleotide.

The starting template was genomic DNA from bulk tumor, roughly 650 ng per sample. Several biopsies per primary tumor were taken during surgery, spaced as far apart as possible. Enrolled patients presented with newly diagnosed, previously untreated non-small cell lung cancer and underwent curative surgery. The TCR beta CDR3 region was amplified by multiplex PCR employing 32 V and 13 J primers. TCRdb re-derived calls from the multiplex PCR reads in MiXCR, one entry per CDR3 protein. The sample records over 8,000 distinct CDR3 sequences, 15% to 20% being singletons. The CDR3 is 18 residues long. Germline assignment: CDR1 PRHDT and CDR2 FYEKMQ (reference sequence). Study-level points and caveats: Largely distinct from one individual patient to the next were the high-frequency T-cell receptor beta clonotypes. Recurrence of the same dominant CDR3 beta clonotypes was seen across tumor sites within a patient, and site-unique high-frequency clones were present alongside them. T-cell clonality in a given local region correlated moderately yet significantly with the local tumor mutational burden (R about 0.3).

V is TRBV13 and J is TRBJ2-3; weak D call: TRBD2 (5 bases). Sequenced material: lung tumor tissue. The TCR comes from a middle-aged man with non-small cell lung cancer. The CDR3 spells CASSPPSMQRSSTVTQYF. CDR3 DNA: TGTGCCAGCAGCCCCCCCTCGATGCAGCGATCTAGCACAGTTACGCAGTATTTT. The complete variable domain, with remaining parts taken from reference TRBV13 and TRBJ2-3, reads AAGVIQSPRHLIKEKRETATLKCYPIPRHDTVYWYQQGPGQDPQFLISFYEKMQSDKGSIPDRFSAQQFSDYHSELNMSSLELGDSALYFCASSPPSMQRSSTVTQYFGPGTRLTVL.